Following are 23 T cell receptor beta chains from one sample sequenced in a study of blood T cell repertoires in COVID-19. TCRdb keeps only in-frame clones here, not all; method: immunoSEQ multiplex PCR. The table records 70,000 or so clones, more than 80% of them present only once. The source material was peripheral blood. All receptors derive from an elderly woman with active or convalescent COVID-19.

This chain joins TRBV18 and TRBJ2-5; 9 bases fit TRBD1. V was clipped by 6 bases and J by 5 bases; unmatched bases: 4. Germline CDR1 is KGHSH and CDR2 is LQKENI. The CDR3 totals 13 residues. The CDR3: CASSPGQGETQYF. The DNA of the CDR3 is TGTGCCAGCTCCCCGGGACAGGGCGAGACCCAGTACTTC.

The V and J genes are TRBV6-4 and TRBJ2-1; the D is unclear. This CDR3 region has 16 residues. The V end lost 5 bases, the J end lost 0 bases, and 14 bases lay between the germline ends. Germline CDR1 is MRHNA and CDR2 is SNTAGT. CDR3 region: CASSQTRTSSYNEQFF. In DNA form, the CDR3 reads TGTGCCAGCAGTCAAACTCGTACGAGCTCCTACAATGAGCAGTTCTTC.

The chain couples TRBV5-4 to TRBJ1-4; maybe TRBD1 (5 bases). Germline V CDR1 and CDR2: SGHNT, YYREEE (reference sequence). V was trimmed by 0 bases and J by 10 bases, leaving 10 bases between them. CDR3 size: 13 residues. The CDR3 sequence is CASSLGTGGKLFF. DNA for the CDR3: TGTGCCAGCAGCTTGGGGACCGGGGGAAAACTGTTTTTT.

The rearrangement uses TRBV9 and TRBJ2-7, with D perhaps matching TRBD2 (6 bases). With 5 bases removed from V and 3 bases from J, the gap between germline ends came to 15 bases. In germline, CDR1 is SGDLS, CDR2 YYNGEE. CDR3 size: 14 residues. The CDR3 coding sequence is TGTGCCAGCAGGAGTACTAGCCACTACTACGAGCAGTACTTC. Protein sequence: CASRSTSHYYEQYF. Supplemented by reference TRBV9 and TRBJ2-7, the full variable domain reads DSGVTQTPKHLITATGQRVTLRCSPRSGDLSVYWYQQSLDQGLQFLIQYYNGEERAKGNILERFSAQQFPDLHSELNLSSLELGDSALYFCASRSTSHYYEQYFGPGTRLTVT.

The chain couples TRBV27 to TRBJ2-2, with TRBD2 matching over 13 bases. V was clipped by 10 bases and J by 4 bases; unmatched bases: 9. The CDR3 spans 16 residues. Germline V lookup: CDR1 MNHEY, CDR2 SMNVEV (reference sequence). CDR3 residues: CATNRGLAGITGELFF. The CDR3 bases are TGTGCCACCAACCGGGGACTAGCGGGGATCACCGGGGAGCTGTTTTTT.

This chain uses TRBV7-2 with TRBJ2-7; D remains unclear. The V and J ends lost 1 base and 4 bases respectively, with 8 bases between them. CDR1 is SGHTA, CDR2 FQGNSA, per germline. This CDR3 comprises 13 residues. For the CDR3, the DNA is TGTGCCAGCAGCTTAGTACGTGAGTACGAGCAGTACTTC. Protein: CASSLVREYEQYF.

The chain has TRBV4-3 and TRBJ1-1, with 10 bases identical to TRBD1. The V gene end was trimmed by 3 bases and the J gene end by 10 bases; junction bases not matched to a gene: 11. The CDR3 sequence is 15 residues long. CDR1 is LGHNA, CDR2 YSLEER, per germline. This CDR3 reads CASSQSGTGAVVAFF. In DNA form, the CDR3 reads TGCGCCAGCAGCCAGTCCGGGACAGGGGCCGTAGTAGCTTTCTTT.

The chain uses TRBV5-1 and TRBJ2-2; 10 nucleotides agree with TRBD2. Germline V lookup: CDR1 SGHRS, CDR2 YFSETQ. V lost 4 bases and J lost 5; bases outside the gene matches: 5. There are 15 residues in the CDR3. The CDR3 coding sequence is TGCGCCAGCAGCGTTAGCGGGGGGTCAACCGGGGAGCTGTTTTTT. Translation: CASSVSGGSTGELFF. Based on the CDR3 plus reference TRBV5-1 and TRBJ2-2, the full variable domain is KAGVTQTPRYLIKTRGQQVTLSCSPISGHRSVSWYQQTPGQGLQFLFEYFSETQRNKGNFPGRFSGRQFSNSRSEMNVSTLELGDSALYLCASSVSGGSTGELFFGEGSRLTVL.

The V gene is TRBV7-2, the J gene TRBJ1-5; the match to TRBD1 covers 8 bases. The CDR3 totals 15 residues. The trim removed 5 bases at V and 4 bases at J, leaving 7 bases unmatched. Germline V lookup: CDR1 SGHTA, CDR2 FQGNSA. The CDR3 is CASSPRQGINQPQHF. The CDR3 DNA follows: TGTGCCAGCAGCCCACGACAGGGGATAAATCAGCCCCAGCATTTT. Filled out from reference TRBV7-2 and TRBJ1-5, the complete variable domain reads GAGVSQSPSNKVTEKGKDVELRCDPISGHTALYWYRQSLGQGLEFLIYFQGNSAPDKSGLPSDRFSAERTGGSVSTLTIQRTQQEDSAVYLCASSPRQGINQPQHFGDGTRLSIL.

This clone was recorded only once. The chain is built from TRBV12-3 or TRBV12-4 and TRBJ1-5; perhaps TRBD1 as D (5 bases). Trimming cost V 2 bases and J 6 bases, with 8 bases left between them. The CDR3 extends over 13 amino acids. This CDR3 reads CASSLFRGQPQHF. The CDR3 DNA reads as TGTGCCAGCAGTTTATTTAGGGGTCAGCCCCAGCATTTT.

The chain recombines TRBV5-4 with TRBJ2-1, with D maybe TRBD1 (6 bases). The V gene lost 4 bases and the J gene lost 3 bases, with 14 bases spanning the gap. CDR3 size: 15 residues. CDR1 and CDR2 from the germline V gene are SGHNT and YYREEE (reference sequence). The CDR3 coding sequence is TGTGCCAGCAGCCCCGAGGGGGTAAGCTACAATGAGCAGTTCTTC. Residues: CASSPEGVSYNEQFF.

The chain links TRBV30 to TRBJ2-2; 8 positions match TRBD1. This CDR3 comprises 15 residues. Germline V CDR1 and CDR2: GTSNPN, SVGIG (reference sequence). Losses at the gene ends were 2 bases for V and 3 bases for J; bases not matched to a gene: 5. In DNA form, the CDR3 reads TGTGCCTGGAGTCACAGGGGGAAGGACACCGGGGAGCTGTTTTTT. Translation: CAWSHRGKDTGELFF. Looking up the rest from reference TRBV30 and TRBJ2-2 gives the full variable domain: SQTIHQWPATLVQPVGSPLSLECTVEGTSNPNLYWYRQAAGRGLQLLFYSVGIGQISSEVPQNLSASRPQDRQFILSSKKLLLSDSGFYLCAWSHRGKDTGELFFGEGSRLTVL.

The chain has TRBV28 and TRBJ2-7, with D perhaps matching TRBD1 (5 bases). The CDR3 length is 12 residues. The ends were cut back, 7 bases at V and 7 bases at J, with 14 bases in the middle. Germline loops: CDR1 MDHEN, CDR2 SYDVKM. The CDR3, as DNA: TGTGCCAGCACTTCAGGGCAGTGGGAGCAGTACTTC. Translating gives CASTSGQWEQYF.

The chain employs TRBV3-1 (or the pseudogene TRBV3-2) and TRBJ2-1, with 7 bases fitting TRBD1. The J segment lost 4 bases and the V segment lost 4 bases, leaving 7 bases of the junction unmatched. Germline V gene sequence: CDR1 LGHDT, CDR2 YNNKEL (reference sequence). There are 15 residues in the CDR3. This CDR3 reads CASSPREQGYNEQFF. Written as DNA, the CDR3 is TGTGCCAGCAGCCCTCGGGAACAGGGGTACAATGAGCAGTTCTTC.

The chain recombines TRBV7-2 with TRBJ1-4, with D unclear. The CDR3 loop spans 17 amino acids. Germline V gene data show CDR1 as SGHTA and CDR2 as FQGNSA. V gave up 5 bases and J gave up 8 bases, with 24 bases separating them. The CDR3 is CASSARVSSSSREKLFF. The CDR3 DNA sequence: TGTGCCAGCAGCGCAAGAGTCTCGTCGTCCTCCAGGGAAAAACTGTTTTTT.

This sequence joins TRBV11-2 and TRBJ1-1; unclear D gene. CDR3 length: 12 amino acids. Trimming stripped 7 bases from V and 1 base from J, with 7 bases between. Per the germline V gene, CDR1 is SGHAT and CDR2 is FQNNGV. The CDR3 nucleotides read TGTGCCAGCACCCGGGGGAACACTGAAGCTTTCTTT. It specifies CASTRGNTEAFF.

The chain couples TRBV9 to TRBJ2-5, with a tentative D call TRBD2 (5 bases). Trimming shortened V by 0 bases and J by 4 bases, and 16 bases separated the two germline ends. CDR3 length: 16 residues. Looked up from germline, CDR1 is SGDLS and CDR2 is YYNGEE. CDR3 bases: TGTGCCAGCAGCGTAGGAGGACGAGAGGGCGGAGAGACCCAGTACTTC. Its translation: CASSVGGREGGETQYF.

The chain uses TRBV19 and TRBJ2-6; 9 bases are shared with TRBD1. V lost 4 bases, J lost 1 base, and 5 bases stayed unmatched. The germline V gene has CDR1 LNHDA and CDR2 SQIVND (reference sequence). The CDR3 sequence is 17 residues long. CDR3 residues: CASSRGQGLSGANVLTF. Written as DNA, the CDR3 is TGTGCCAGTAGTAGGGGACAGGGTCTTTCTGGGGCCAACGTCCTGACTTTC.

The chain uses TRBV28 and TRBJ2-3; 8 bases align to TRBD2. Germline V gene lookup returns CDR1 MDHEN and CDR2 SYDVKM. This CDR3 has 14 residues. V was clipped by 4 bases and J by 7 bases; unmatched bases: 7. CDR3 region: CASSYGGAQNTQYF. The CDR3 DNA sequence: TGTGCCAGCAGTTACGGGGGGGCACAGAATACGCAGTATTTT.

About this clone itself: One junction end disagrees with the germline gene, perhaps due to a read error. This chain uses TRBV11-3 with TRBJ2-3; tentatively, D is TRBD2 (6 bases). CDR3 size: 11 residues. CDR1 is SGHNT and CDR2 is YENEEA in the germline V gene. As DNA, the CDR3 is TGTGCCAGCAGCCGTGGGGAGGAGGTAGTCTTT. Its protein product is CASSRGEEVVF.

The gene calls are TRBV30 and TRBJ1-1; TRBD1 agrees at 10 bases. Germline V gene lookup returns CDR1 GTSNPN and CDR2 SVGIG (reference sequence). This CDR3 is 11 amino acids long. V trimming: 5 bases; J trimming: 11 bases; junction bases outside the gene matches: 5. The CDR3 region has the DNA TGTGCCTGGGTGGGACAGGGGCCTGCTTTCTTT. It encodes CAWVGQGPAFF.

V is TRBV6-5 and J is TRBJ2-7, with D perhaps TRBD2 (5 bases). V gave up 10 bases and J gave up 4 bases, with 17 bases separating them. This CDR3 has 13 residues. Germline V gene lookup returns CDR1 MNHEY and CDR2 SVGAGI. CDR3 amino acids: CATSAGVEYEQYF. The CDR3 DNA reads TGTGCCACCTCTGCCGGGGTCGAATACGAGCAGTACTTC.

The table lists this clone with a few counts. V usage is TRBV27 and J usage is TRBJ1-2; 9 nucleotides line up with TRBD1. V lost 2 bases and J lost 9; bases outside the gene matches: 4. This CDR3 comprises 13 residues. CDR1 is MNHEY, CDR2 SMNVEV, per germline (reference sequence). The CDR3 sequence: CASSLPGQGRYTF. The CDR3 DNA reads TGTGCCAGCAGTTTACCGGGACAGGGACGCTACACCTTC.